This is a list of T cell receptor beta chains from one sample in a study of OX40 agonist ivuxolimab in advanced cancers. Profiled with immunoSEQ multiplex PCR; TCRdb holds only in-frame clones, not every one. The sample has approximately 62,000 clones; approximately 85% are singletons. The sequenced sample was CD4+ or CD8+ T cells sorted from blood, obtained in a trial of the OX40 agonist ivuxolimab. Receptors were obtained from an adult with an advanced solid tumor such as melanoma, head and neck, liver or kidney cancer. Both conserved end residues are part of each CDR3. D genes are given only for firm matches. Where a row states a size, it is once, few, many or the class of an expanded clone; other rows omit it.

j_call clone_size v_call d_call cdr3_aa cdr3_nt
TRBJ2-3 few TRBV9 . CASDPTGGEWDTQYF TGTGCCAGCGATCCCACCGGAGGGGAGTGGGATACGCAGTATTTT
TRBJ1-1 . TRBV28 TRBD1 CASRGQGANTEAFF TGTGCCAGCAGAGGACAGGGGGCAAACACTGAAGCTTTCTTT
TRBJ1-1 few TRBV19 . CASLPSRVREYGNTEAFF TGTGCCAGTCTCCCCTCGAGGGTTAGGGAATATGGGAACACTGAAGCTTTCTTT
TRBJ2-4 once TRBV18 . CASSPREGENIQYF TGTGCCAGCTCACCGCGAGAGGGAGAAAACATTCAGTACTTC
TRBJ2-7 . TRBV7-2 . CASSLGQDRTYEQYF TGTGCCAGCAGCTTAGGTCAGGATAGGACCTACGAGCAGTACTTC
TRBJ2-7 . TRBV6-1 . CASSEDTPRDEQYF TGTGCCAGCAGTGAAGACACCCCCAGGGACGAGCAGTACTTC
TRBJ1-6 . TRBV7-2 . CASSLDSGSPLHF TGTGCCAGCAGCTTAGATAGTGGTTCACCCCTCCACTTT
TRBJ1-5 . TRBV28 TRBD1 CASTPRTGYNQPQHF TGTGCCAGCACCCCTCGGACAGGGTACAATCAGCCCCAGCATTTT
TRBJ2-1 . TRBV19 TRBD2 CASSPAGRGTYNEQFF TGTGCCAGTAGTCCCGCGGGGAGGGGCACCTACAATGAGCAGTTCTTC
TRBJ1-5 . TRBV11-2 TRBD1 CASSFSGGGNQPQHF TGTGCCAGCAGCTTTTCAGGGGGCGGCAATCAGCCCCAGCATTTT
TRBJ2-1 few TRBV5-1 . CASSLESEQFF TGCGCCAGCAGCTTGGAAAGTGAGCAGTTCTTC
TRBJ2-7 . TRBV10-3 . CAGRDEGTYEQYF TGTGCCGGTCGGGACGAAGGAACCTACGAGCAGTACTTC
TRBJ1-5 . TRBV5-6 . CASSLSEAGQPQHF TGTGCCAGCAGTCTGTCGGAAGCAGGTCAGCCCCAGCATTTT
TRBJ2-1 . TRBV19 . CASSIQGLSSYNEQFF TGTGCCAGTAGTATACAGGGGCTAAGCTCCTACAATGAGCAGTTCTTC
TRBJ2-5 . TRBV10-3 . CAISESSSWETQYF TGTGCCATCAGTGAGTCGAGCAGTTGGGAGACCCAGTACTTC
TRBJ2-3 . TRBV6-6 TRBD1 CASLRDRGTDTQYF TGTGCCAGCTTGAGGGACAGGGGCACAGATACGCAGTATTTT
TRBJ2-6 . TRBV7-8 . CASSLGGANVLTF TGTGCCAGCAGCTTAGGGGGGGCCAACGTCCTGACTTTC
TRBJ1-2 . TRBV18 TRBD1 CASSPEDRGPGYTF TGTGCCAGCTCACCGGAAGACAGGGGGCCCGGCTACACCTTC
TRBJ2-3 . TRBV7-3 TRBD2 CASSLTGGSPSDTQYF TGTGCCAGCAGCTTAACGGGCGGGAGTCCATCAGATACGCAGTATTTT
TRBJ2-1 . TRBV19 . CASSLALRGNEQFF TGTGCCAGTAGTCTCGCCTTACGGGGCAATGAGCAGTTCTTC
TRBJ2-1 . TRBV6-1 . CASRPIGSRNEQFF TGTGCCAGCAGACCCATCGGATCTCGCAATGAGCAGTTCTTC
TRBJ2-1 . TRBV19 TRBD2 CASRPTTSGSNSYNEQFF TGTGCCAGTCGCCCGACGACTAGCGGGAGCAACTCCTACAATGAGCAGTTCTTC
TRBJ2-1 . TRBV28 . CASSDKSSYNEQFF TGTGCCAGCAGTGATAAGAGCTCCTACAATGAGCAGTTCTTC
TRBJ1-2 . TRBV4-3 . CASSYPFSGGYGYTF TGCGCCAGCAGCTACCCCTTCTCAGGCGGTTATGGCTACACCTTC
TRBJ2-3 once TRBV27 TRBD2 CASSPSGRGDTQYF TGTGCCAGCAGTCCCAGCGGGAGAGGTGATACGCAGTATTTT
TRBJ2-1 . TRBV11-3 . CASSSEQSSYNEQFF TGTGCCAGCAGCTCTGAGCAAAGCTCCTACAATGAGCAGTTCTTC
TRBJ2-1 . TRBV5-1 TRBD1 CASSPKKTGDEQFF TGCGCCAGCAGCCCAAAAAAGACAGGGGATGAGCAGTTCTTC
TRBJ2-5 . TRBV28 . CASSRGDSADQETQYF TGTGCCAGCAGTAGGGGAGATAGCGCCGACCAAGAGACCCAGTACTTC
TRBJ1-2 . TRBV6-5 . CASGGENRGLYGYTF TGTGCCAGCGGGGGCGAAAACCGGGGCCTCTATGGCTACACCTTC
TRBJ2-7 once TRBV5-4 . CASSSTYEQYF TGTGCCAGCAGCTCCACGTACGAGCAGTACTTC